In this sample, the clone carrying this T cell receptor beta chain turned up a few times. This sample was taken from a study of T cells in Graves' hyperthyroidism and ophthalmopathy. Germline lookup yields CDR1 MNHEY and CDR2 SVGAGI. This CDR3 has 16 residues. V was shortened by 2 bases and J by 0 bases, with 11 bases between the two germline ends. It was RNA transcripts that yielded the amplified TCR beta CDR3 regions. The TCR CDR3 was amplified in a first-round RT-PCR using the HTBI primer set. TCRdb processed the multiplex PCR reads anew with MiXCR; each CDR3 protein has one entry. Of approximately 210,000 distinct CDR3 sequences detected, approximately 17% appear once; the ten largest clones hold roughly 50%.

J is TRBJ2-4 and V is TRBV6-5; D unclear. This clonotype was sampled from a man aged 50-60 years with Graves' hyperthyroidism. Sequenced: blood. In nucleotides, the CDR3 is TGTGCCAGCAGTTACACGAGAGCTCTAGCCAAAAACATTCAGTACTTC. Residues: CASSYTRALAKNIQYF.